This T cell receptor beta chain was recovered during a study of blood T cells in healthy people across ages. As concerns this clonotype: Its antigen is not identified.

Every sample yielded at least 6 million isolated PBMCs. The J segment lost 3 bases and the V segment lost 5 bases, leaving 3 bases of the junction unmatched. This CDR3 is built from 14 residues. Germline V gene lookup returns CDR1 MNHEY and CDR2 SVGAGI. The use of a sample-barcoded 5' primer and a J-beta primer mix characterized a second PCR of about 7 to 12 cycles. Every cDNA was tagged by a template-switch adaptor with 12 random nucleotides. TCRdb reprocessed the 5' RACE reads via MiXCR and lists one record per CDR3 protein. The sample carries some 1.4 million distinct CDR3 sequences, approximately 38% recorded once. The study, taken as a whole, reports: In older individuals, TCR beta diversity per million T cells was lower, falling roughly linearly with age. Estimated diversity that came from one million T cells was considered an underestimate.

The TCR sequence derives from a woman aged 18-29 years in good health. The genes are TRBV6-5 and TRBJ1-1; 10 positions agree with TRBD1. Sequenced: blood. The DNA of the CDR3 is TGTGCCAGCAGTATGACAGGGGGCTACACTGAAGCTTTCTTT. This sequence encodes CASSMTGGYTEAFF.